Here is one TCR beta chain with its context. Since a much larger clone is just one base distant, this may be a read error. This sample is drawn from a study of molecular identifiers for immune sequencing clone quantification. This CDR3 comprises 14 residues. The V gene's germline CDR1 is MGHRA and CDR2 YSYEKL. Trimming removed 1 base at V and 4 bases at J, with 10 bases between. MiXCR, run by TCRdb on the PCR reads, gives a single entry per CDR3 protein. Seen here are just under 650,000 distinct CDR3 sequences, roughly 21% observed once, and the top ten hold 0.85%. Sequencing was carried out using naive CD8+ T cells from blood, with Jurkat cell RNA spiked in. Subset noted: FACS-sorted CD8+CD4-CCR7+CD45RA+ naive T cells. The TCR was taken from a human donor in good health. Some libraries in this study had Jurkat cell RNA spiked in. V gene TRBV4-1 combines with J gene TRBJ1-2, with D maybe TRBD1 (5 bases). The CDR3 DNA sequence: TGCGCCAGCAGCCAAGTAGAAGGGGTCTATGGCTACACCTTC. Translated, it gives CASSQVEGVYGYTF.